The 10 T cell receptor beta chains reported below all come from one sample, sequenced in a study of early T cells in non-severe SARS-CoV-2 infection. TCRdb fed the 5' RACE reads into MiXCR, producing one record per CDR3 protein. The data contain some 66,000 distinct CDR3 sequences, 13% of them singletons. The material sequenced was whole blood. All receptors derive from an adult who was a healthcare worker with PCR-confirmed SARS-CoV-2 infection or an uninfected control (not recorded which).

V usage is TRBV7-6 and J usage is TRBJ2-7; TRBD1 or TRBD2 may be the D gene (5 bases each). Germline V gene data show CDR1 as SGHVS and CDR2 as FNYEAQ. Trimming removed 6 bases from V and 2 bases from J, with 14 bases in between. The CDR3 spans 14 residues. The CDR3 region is CASSPGTWAYEQYF. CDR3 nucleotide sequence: TGTGCCAGCAGTCCCGGGACCTGGGCCTACGAGCAGTACTTC.

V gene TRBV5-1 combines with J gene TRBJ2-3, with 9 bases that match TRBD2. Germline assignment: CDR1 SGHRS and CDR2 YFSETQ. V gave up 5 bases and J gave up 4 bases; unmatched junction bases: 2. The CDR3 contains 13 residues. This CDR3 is CASSSGGSDTQYF. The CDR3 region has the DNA TGCGCCAGCAGTAGCGGGGGATCAGATACGCAGTATTTT.

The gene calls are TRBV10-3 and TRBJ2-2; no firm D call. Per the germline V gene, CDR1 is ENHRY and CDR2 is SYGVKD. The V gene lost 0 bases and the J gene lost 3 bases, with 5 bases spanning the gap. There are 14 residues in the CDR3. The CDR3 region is CAISESAYTGELFF. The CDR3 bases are TGTGCCATCAGTGAGTCGGCATACACCGGGGAGCTGTTTTTT.

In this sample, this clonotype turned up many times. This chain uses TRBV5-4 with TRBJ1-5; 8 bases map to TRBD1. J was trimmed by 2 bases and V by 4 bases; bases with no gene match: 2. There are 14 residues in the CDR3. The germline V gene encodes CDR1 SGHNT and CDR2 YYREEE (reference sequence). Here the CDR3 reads CASSPGQGNQPQHF. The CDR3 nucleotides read TGTGCCAGCAGCCCGGGACAGGGCAATCAGCCCCAGCATTTT.

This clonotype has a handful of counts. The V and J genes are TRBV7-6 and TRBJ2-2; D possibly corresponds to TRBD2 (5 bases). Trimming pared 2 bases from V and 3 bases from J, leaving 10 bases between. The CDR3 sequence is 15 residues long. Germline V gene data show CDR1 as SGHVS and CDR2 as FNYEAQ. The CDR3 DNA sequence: TGTGCCAGCAGCTTAACGAGCGGCCACACCGGGGAGCTGTTTTTT. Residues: CASSLTSGHTGELFF.

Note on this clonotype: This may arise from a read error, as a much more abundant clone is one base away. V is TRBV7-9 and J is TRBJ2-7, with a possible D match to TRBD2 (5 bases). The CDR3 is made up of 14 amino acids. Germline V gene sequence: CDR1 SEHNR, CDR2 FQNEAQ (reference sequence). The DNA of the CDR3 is TGTGCCAGCAGCTTATACGGGGTCTCCTACGTGCAGTACTTC. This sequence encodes CASSLYGVSYVQYF.

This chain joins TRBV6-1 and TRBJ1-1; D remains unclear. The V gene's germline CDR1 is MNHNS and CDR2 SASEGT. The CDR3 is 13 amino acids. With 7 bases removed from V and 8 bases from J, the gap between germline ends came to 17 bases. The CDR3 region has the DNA TGTGCCAGCACTATTGTGTCTCCTCCCGAAGCTTTCTTT. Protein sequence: CASTIVSPPEAFF.

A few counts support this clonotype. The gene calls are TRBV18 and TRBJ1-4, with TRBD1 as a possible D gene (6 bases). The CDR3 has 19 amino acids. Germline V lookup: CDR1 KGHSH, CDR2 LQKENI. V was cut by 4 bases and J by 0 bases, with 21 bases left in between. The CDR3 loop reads CASSRTFPGAQTTNEKLFF. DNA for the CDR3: TGTGCCAGCTCACGGACGTTTCCGGGGGCCCAGACAACTAATGAAAAACTGTTTTTT. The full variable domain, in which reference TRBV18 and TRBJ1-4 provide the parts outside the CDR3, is NAGVMQNPRHLVRRRGQEARLRCSPMKGHSHVYWYRQLPEEGLKFMVYLQKENIIDESGMPKERFSAEFPKEGPSILRIQQVVRGDSAAYFCASSRTFPGAQTTNEKLFFGSGTQLSVL.

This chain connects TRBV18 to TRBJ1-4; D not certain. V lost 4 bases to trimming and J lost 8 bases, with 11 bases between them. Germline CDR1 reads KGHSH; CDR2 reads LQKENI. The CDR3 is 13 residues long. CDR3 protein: CASSRSNEEKLFF. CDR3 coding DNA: TGTGCCAGCTCACGAAGTAATGAGGAAAAACTGTTTTTT.

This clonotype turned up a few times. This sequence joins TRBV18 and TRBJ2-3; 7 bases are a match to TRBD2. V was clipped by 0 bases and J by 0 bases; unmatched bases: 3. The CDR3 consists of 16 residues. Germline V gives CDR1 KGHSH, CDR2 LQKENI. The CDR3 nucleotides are TGTGCCAGCTCACCACCGGGGAGGGGAAGCACAGATACGCAGTATTTT. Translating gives CASSPPGRGSTDTQYF.